The 3 T cell receptor beta chains reported below all come from one sample, sequenced in a study of blood T cell repertoires in COVID-19. TCRdb's table, derived via immunoSEQ multiplex PCR, lists solely in-frame clones and lacks some. The repertoire holds about 300,000 clones, with around 84% as singletons. What was sequenced was peripheral blood. The source is a man between 70 and 80 years old with acute or convalescent COVID-19.

The count of this clone is one. V and J are TRBV27 and TRBJ2-7; 14 nucleotides match TRBD2. This CDR3 is built from 13 residues. V shed 5 bases and J 12 bases; nucleotides not matched to a gene: 6. Germline values: CDR1 MNHEY, CDR2 SMNVEV (reference sequence). The CDR3 DNA is TGTGCCAGCAGTGCCGGACTAGCGGGGGGAACGTACTTC. Amino acids: CASSAGLAGGTYF.

On this clone itself: The same CDR3 can be traced to other DNA sequences in this sample. This rearrangement joins TRBV6-6 to TRBJ2-7, with TRBD2 matching 12 bases. In germline, CDR1 is MNHNY, CDR2 SVGAGI (reference sequence). The V segment lost 7 bases and the J segment 1 base; nucleotides outside the gene matches: 5. The CDR3 totals 15 residues. CDR3 nucleotide sequence: TGTGCCAGCACCTTGACTAGCGGGAGTTCCTACGAGCAGTACTTC. Protein sequence: CASTLTSGSSYEQYF.

V usage is TRBV18 and J usage is TRBJ2-7, with a weak D call TRBD1 (5 bases). Germline V lookup: CDR1 KGHSH, CDR2 LQKENI. This CDR3 is built from 12 residues. Deletions cut 2 bases from V and 5 bases from J, with 7 bases between. CDR3 DNA sequence: TGTGCCAGCTCACCATCCAGGGACGAGCAGTACTTC. Encoded protein: CASSPSRDEQYF.